This T cell receptor beta chain was recorded in a study of blood T cell repertoires in COVID-19. Study-wide background: The analysed material was cDNA or gDNA that came from T cells, B-cell-depleted T cells, or PBMCs.

Seattle patients were enrolled while actively infected and followed longitudinally. This clone was counted only a few times. Trimming cost V 6 bases and J 3 bases, with 15 bases left between them. This CDR3 is built from 16 residues. Germline V gives CDR1 LNHDA, CDR2 SQIVND (reference sequence). Profiling relied on immunoSEQ multiplex PCR, and the TCRdb table lists in-frame clones only, not all of them. This sample has some 220,000 clones, with around 86% found just once. The chain combines TRBV19 with TRBJ2-6; D is possibly TRBD2 (6 bases). Sequencing was performed on peripheral blood. This receptor was identified in a woman aged 70 to 79 with COVID-19, enrolled during active disease. CDR3 nucleotides: TGTGCCAGTAGACACCTGGGGGGATATGGGGCCAACGTCCTGACTTTC. It yields the protein CASRHLGGYGANVLTF.